This T cell receptor beta chain was sequenced for a study of T-cell reconstitution after alpha-beta-depleted transplantation in children listed by TCRdb under 2016. Study-level background: The study quantitatively tracked T-cell immune reconstitution after TCRalphabeta/CD19-depleted allogeneic hematopoietic cell transplantation in children using TCR repertoire profiling.

This clonotype was counted between two and nine times. This clone's antigen is unknown. The input lacks base qualities; no much larger clone sits a single base away. CDR1 and CDR2 are read off the germline V gene as SQVTM and ANQGSEA. Between the V and J ends, shortened by 3 bases and 1 base respectively, the junction contains 9 bases. CDR3 length: 13 amino acids, cysteine to phenylalanine. CDR3 DNA is the only sequence kept; it has 39 bases, read in frame from the first base. The treatment or condition label corresponds to: allogeneic hematopoietic cell transplantation with graft depleted of TCRalphabeta T cells and CD19 B cells. TCRalphabeta/CD19-depleted allogeneic hematopoietic cell grafts were given to the transplant recipients, all of whom were children. Results and caveats for the whole study, not just this receptor: The high TCRbeta diversity at day 60 in some patients was ascribed to recipient T cells and intrathymic progenitors that had survived conditioning. The frequencies of hyperexpanded clones fell over the following months, and after one year, T-cell counts and TCRbeta diversity were mostly attributed to newly produced T cells. About two months after transplant, the apparently early recovery of alphabetaT-cell counts reportedly depended on just several hundred clones that had expanded rapidly and came from non-depleted graft cells.

Library preparation employed PCR. This sample was sequenced with an Illumina HiSeq 2500. Molecular barcoding was employed in the preparation of TCR libraries, with unique molecular identifiers being used to normalize TCRbeta repertoire quantification. TCRdb's own reprocessing of the public reads used fastp at Q25 and MiXCR and kept productive beta chains. Rows are combined by CDR3 protein, so each entry shows the most common genes and DNA. Within this sample are about 210,000 distinct CDR3 sequences, with under 20% of them counted one time only. Together, the top ten hold approximately 40% of the sample.

Source: PBMCs, mostly from graft donor cells, taken 360 days after TCRalphabeta/CD19-depleted stem cell transplant. The chain uses TRBV29-1 and TRBJ2-5; perhaps TRBD1 is the D gene, with 5 bases matching. This TCR was recovered from a male patient between 2 and 10 years old who had a stem cell transplant for acute lymphoblastic leukemia, so the T cells may come from the graft donor. The CDR3 region reads CSVDRTPQETQYF. DNA sequence: TGCAGCGTTGATAGGACACCCCAAGAGACCCAGTACTTC.